Here is one T cell receptor beta chain with its context. TCRdb keeps only in-frame clones here, not all; method: immunoSEQ multiplex PCR. This sample yields 40,000 to 60,000 clones, of which approximately 86% are seen a single time; over 15% belongs to the top ten. The record originates from a study of radiotherapy plus CTLA-4 blockade in lung cancer. Looking at the study overall: Objective responses were observed in 15% to 20% of patients, and disease control was achieved by just over 30%.

V was shortened by 1 base and J by 7 bases, with 17 bases between the two germline ends. The CDR3 is made up of 16 amino acids. Germline assignment: CDR1 SGHRS and CDR2 YFSETQ. The sequence came from a human donor with non-small cell lung cancer that progressed on radiotherapy plus ipilimumab. Some clones in this sample may be carry-over from other donors' samples. The starting material was peripheral blood, obtained from a patient treated with radiotherapy plus ipilimumab. The chain joins TRBV5-1 to TRBJ2-2, with D perhaps TRBD1 (5 bases). The CDR3 region is CASSLLRGSGFGELFF. The CDR3 bases are TGCGCCAGCAGCTTGTTAAGGGGATCAGGTTTCGGGGAGCTGTTTTTT.